At least ten counts were recorded for the clone carrying this T cell receptor (beta chain). The antigen is unknown. A single record per CDR3 protein comes from TCRdb applying MiXCR to the RT-PCR reads. Of 500,000 to 600,000 distinct CDR3 sequences listed, under 15% are singletons. The germline V gene encodes CDR1 DFQATT and CDR2 SNEGSKA (reference sequence). V trimming: 4 bases; J trimming: 5 bases; junction bases outside the gene matches: 6. CDR3 length equals 14 residues. This specimen comes from a study of response to subunit inactivated influenza vaccine. Study outcomes and limitations: Authors suggested that a seasonal influenza vaccination recruits few new T cells each time.

The V and J genes are TRBV20-1 and TRBJ2-3, with 10 positions matching TRBD2. The TCR originated in a man aged 50-60 years who received an inactivated influenza vaccine. The material sequenced was PBMCs from blood, taken more than 35 days after vaccination. CDR3 nucleotide sequence: TGCAGTGCTACCCACCGACTAGCGGGAGATACGCAGTATTTT. It is translated as CSATHRLAGDTQYF.